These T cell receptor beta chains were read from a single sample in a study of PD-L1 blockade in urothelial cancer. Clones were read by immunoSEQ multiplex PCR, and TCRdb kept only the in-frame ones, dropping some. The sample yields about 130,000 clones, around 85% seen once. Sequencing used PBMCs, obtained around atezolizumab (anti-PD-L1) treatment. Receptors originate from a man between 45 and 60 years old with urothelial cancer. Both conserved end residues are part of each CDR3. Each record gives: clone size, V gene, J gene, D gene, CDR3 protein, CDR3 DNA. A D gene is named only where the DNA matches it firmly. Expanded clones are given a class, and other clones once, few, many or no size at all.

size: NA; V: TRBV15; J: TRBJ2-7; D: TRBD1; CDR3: CATSRAETGGYEQYF; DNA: TGTGCCACCAGCAGAGCCGAGACAGGGGGCTACGAGCAGTACTTC
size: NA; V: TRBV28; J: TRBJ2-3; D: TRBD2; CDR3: CASGILAGGLDTQYF; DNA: TGTGCCAGCGGGATACTAGCGGGAGGCCTAGATACGCAGTATTTT
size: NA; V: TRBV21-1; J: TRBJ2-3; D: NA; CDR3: CASSNNPSSSVSTDTQYF; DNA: TGTGCCAGCAGCAACAACCCCTCTTCTAGCGTTAGCACAGATACGCAGTATTTT
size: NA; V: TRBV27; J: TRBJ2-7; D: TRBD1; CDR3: CASRHRDRGTVVYEQYF; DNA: TGTGCCAGCAGGCACCGGGACAGGGGGACAGTAGTCTACGAGCAGTACTTC
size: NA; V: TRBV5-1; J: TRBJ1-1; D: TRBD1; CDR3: CASSLGDRGNTEAFF; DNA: TGCGCCAGCAGCTTGGGGGACAGGGGGAACACTGAAGCTTTCTTT
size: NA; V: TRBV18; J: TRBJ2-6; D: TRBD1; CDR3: CASSLLDRVITGANVLTF; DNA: TGTGCCAGCTCACTTCTGGACAGGGTCATAACTGGGGCCAACGTCCTGACTTTC
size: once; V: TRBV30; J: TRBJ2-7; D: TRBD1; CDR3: CAWRDRVPAEQYF; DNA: TGTGCCTGGAGAGACAGGGTACCGGCCGAGCAGTACTTC
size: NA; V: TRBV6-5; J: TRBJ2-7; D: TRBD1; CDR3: CASRVPGQGAYEQYF; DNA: TGTGCCAGCAGAGTACCGGGACAGGGGGCCTACGAGCAGTACTTC
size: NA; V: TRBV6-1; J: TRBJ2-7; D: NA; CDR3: CASSRVSYEQYF; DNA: TGTGCCAGCAGTCGGGTTTCCTACGAGCAGTACTTC
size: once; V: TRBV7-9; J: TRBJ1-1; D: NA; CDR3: CASSSAGKGPEAFF; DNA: TGTGCCAGCAGCTCCGCCGGGAAGGGCCCTGAAGCTTTCTTT
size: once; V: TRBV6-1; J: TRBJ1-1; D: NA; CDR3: CASSVAPLNTEAFF; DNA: TGTGCCAGCAGTGTGGCCCCCCTGAACACTGAAGCTTTCTTT
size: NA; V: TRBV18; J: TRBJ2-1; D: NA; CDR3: CASSVAVSYNEQFF; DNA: TGTGCCAGCTCAGTAGCGGTGTCCTACAATGAGCAGTTCTTC
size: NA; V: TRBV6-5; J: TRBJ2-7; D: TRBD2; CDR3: CASSSGTSATYEQYF; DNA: TGTGCCAGCAGCTCGGGGACTAGCGCTACCTACGAGCAGTACTTC
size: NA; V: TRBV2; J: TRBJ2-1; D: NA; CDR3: CASSVMGRLNEQFF; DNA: TGTGCCAGCAGTGTCATGGGGAGGTTAAATGAGCAGTTCTTC
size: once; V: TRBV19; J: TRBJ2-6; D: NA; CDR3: CASSTPRGLSSGANVLTF; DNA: TGTGCCAGTAGTACCCCGAGAGGGCTGAGCTCTGGGGCCAACGTCCTGACTTTC
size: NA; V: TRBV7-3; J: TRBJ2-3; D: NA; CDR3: CASSLPDSTHTQYF; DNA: TGTGCCAGCAGCTTACCGGACTCCACACATACGCAGTATTTT
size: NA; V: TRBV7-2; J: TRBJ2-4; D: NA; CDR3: CASSLETGFKQYF; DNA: TGTGCCAGCAGCTTAGAGACAGGTTTCAAACAGTACTTC
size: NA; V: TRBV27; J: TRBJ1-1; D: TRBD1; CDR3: CASSASGQGNTEAFF; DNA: TGTGCCAGCAGTGCCTCGGGACAGGGAAACACTGAAGCTTTCTTT
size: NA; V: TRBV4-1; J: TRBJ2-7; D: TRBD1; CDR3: CASSRRTGGDSYEQYF; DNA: TGCGCCAGCAGCCGGAGAACAGGGGGAGACTCCTACGAGCAGTACTTC
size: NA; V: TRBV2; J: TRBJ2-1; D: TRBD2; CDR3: CASKSAGNYNEQFF; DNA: TGTGCCAGCAAATCAGCGGGAAACTACAATGAGCAGTTCTTC
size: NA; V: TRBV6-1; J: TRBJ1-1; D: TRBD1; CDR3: CASRTTGGVTEAFF; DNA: TGTGCCAGCAGGACGACAGGGGGCGTCACTGAAGCTTTCTTT
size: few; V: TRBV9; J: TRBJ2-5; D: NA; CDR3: CASSVAQSQETQYF; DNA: TGTGCCAGCAGCGTAGCACAGAGCCAAGAGACCCAGTACTTC
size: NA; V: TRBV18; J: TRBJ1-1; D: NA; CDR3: CASSPLEGEAFF; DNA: TGTGCCAGCTCACCTTTAGAGGGAGAAGCTTTCTTT
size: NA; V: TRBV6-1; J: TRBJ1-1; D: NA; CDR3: CASGKGGGSEAFF; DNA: TGTGCCAGCGGTAAAGGTGGAGGGTCTGAAGCTTTCTTT
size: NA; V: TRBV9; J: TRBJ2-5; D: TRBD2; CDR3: CASSATSGRALGETQYF; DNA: TGTGCCAGCAGCGCGACTAGCGGGAGGGCCCTGGGAGAGACCCAGTACTTC
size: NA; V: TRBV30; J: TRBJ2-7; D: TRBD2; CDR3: CAWSPLAGVSYEQYF; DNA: TGTGCCTGGAGCCCACTAGCGGGAGTTTCTTACGAGCAGTACTTC
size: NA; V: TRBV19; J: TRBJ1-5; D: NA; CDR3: CASSMDHGGPNSNQPQHF; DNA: TGTGCCAGTAGTATGGACCACGGCGGGCCCAATAGCAATCAGCCCCAGCATTTT
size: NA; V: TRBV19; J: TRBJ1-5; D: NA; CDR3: CASTSGARQPQHF; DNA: TGTGCCAGTACTTCTGGAGCGCGCCAGCCCCAGCATTTT
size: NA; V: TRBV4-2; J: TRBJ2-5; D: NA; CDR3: CASSRLLQETQYF; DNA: TGTGCCAGCAGCCGATTACTACAAGAGACCCAGTACTTC
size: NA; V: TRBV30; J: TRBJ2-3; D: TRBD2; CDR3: CAWSVYSGEINTQYF; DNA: TGTGCCTGGAGTGTTTATAGCGGGGAAATAAATACGCAGTATTTT
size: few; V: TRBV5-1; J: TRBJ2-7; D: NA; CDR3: CASSSQTPTYEQYF; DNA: TGCGCCAGCAGCTCCCAGACTCCTACCTACGAGCAGTACTTC
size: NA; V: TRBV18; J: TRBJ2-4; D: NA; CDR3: CASSPSQKNIQYF; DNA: TGTGCCAGCTCACCATCCCAGAAAAACATTCAGTACTTC
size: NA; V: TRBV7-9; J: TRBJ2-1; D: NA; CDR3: CASSLEVARGYNEQFF; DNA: TGTGCCAGCAGCTTAGAAGTCGCGCGAGGCTACAATGAGCAGTTCTTC
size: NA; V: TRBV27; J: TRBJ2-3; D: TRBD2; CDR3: CASSDWTSGTDTQYF; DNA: TGTGCCAGCAGTGACTGGACTAGCGGCACAGATACGCAGTATTTT
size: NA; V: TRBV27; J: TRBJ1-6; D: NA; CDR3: CASSYESGYNSPLHF; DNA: TGTGCCAGCAGTTATGAGTCGGGTTATAATTCACCCCTCCACTTT
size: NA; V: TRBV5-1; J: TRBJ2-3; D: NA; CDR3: CASRLQVTTDTQYF; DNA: TGCGCCAGCAGGTTACAGGTTACCACAGATACGCAGTATTTT
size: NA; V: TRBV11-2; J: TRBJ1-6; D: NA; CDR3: CASSSSTGYNSPLHF; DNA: TGTGCCAGCAGCTCTTCAACAGGTTATAATTCACCCCTCCACTTT
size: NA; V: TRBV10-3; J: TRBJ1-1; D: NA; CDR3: CAISEPGGNTEAFF; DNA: TGTGCCATCAGTGAGCCGGGGGGGAACACTGAAGCTTTCTTT
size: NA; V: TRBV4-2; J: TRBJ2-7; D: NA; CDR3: CASSQDRGGAYEQYF; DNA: TGTGCCAGCAGCCAAGATAGAGGGGGAGCCTACGAGCAGTACTTC
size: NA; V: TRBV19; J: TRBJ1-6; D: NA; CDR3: CASSIGNTGNSPLHF; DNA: TGTGCCAGTAGTATAGGCAATACAGGGAATTCACCCCTCCACTTT
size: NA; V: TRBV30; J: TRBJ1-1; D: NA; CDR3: CAWSVSGALNTEAFF; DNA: TGTGCCTGGAGTGTATCTGGGGCGTTGAACACTGAAGCTTTCTTT
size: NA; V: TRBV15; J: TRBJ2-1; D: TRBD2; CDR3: CATSRVTGRGNEQFF; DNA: TGTGCCACCAGCAGAGTAACCGGGAGGGGGAATGAGCAGTTCTTC
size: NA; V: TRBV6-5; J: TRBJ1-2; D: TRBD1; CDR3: CASSSDRGGYGYTF; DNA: TGTGCCAGCAGTTCGGACAGGGGTGGCTATGGCTACACCTTC
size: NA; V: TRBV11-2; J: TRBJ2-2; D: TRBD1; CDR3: CASSRGTGVSNTGELFF; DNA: TGTGCCAGCAGCCGGGGGACAGGGGTTAGTAACACCGGGGAGCTGTTTTTT
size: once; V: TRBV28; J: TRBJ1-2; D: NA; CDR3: CASSLWEGGHDF; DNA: TGTGCCAGCAGTTTATGGGAAGGGGGACACGACTTC
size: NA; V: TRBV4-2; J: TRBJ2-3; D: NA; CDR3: CASSQVVATTSTDTQYF; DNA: TGTGCCAGCAGCCAAGTGGTAGCGACCACTAGCACAGATACGCAGTATTTT
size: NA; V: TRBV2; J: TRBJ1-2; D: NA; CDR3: CASSDKPNYGYTF; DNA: TGTGCCAGCAGTGACAAGCCTAACTATGGCTACACCTTC
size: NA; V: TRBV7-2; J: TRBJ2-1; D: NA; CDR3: CASSPFGPNEQFF; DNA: TGTGCCAGCAGCCCATTTGGGCCCAATGAGCAGTTCTTC
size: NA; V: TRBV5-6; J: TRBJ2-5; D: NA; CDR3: CASNTRTLGGETQYF; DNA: TGTGCCAGCAACACCCGGACTCTAGGCGGAGAGACCCAGTACTTC
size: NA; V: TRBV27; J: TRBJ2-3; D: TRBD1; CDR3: CASSPRGITDTQYF; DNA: TGTGCCAGCAGCCCCAGGGGGATCACAGATACGCAGTATTTT
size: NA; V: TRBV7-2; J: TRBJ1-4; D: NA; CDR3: CASSLGQLEKLFF; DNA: TGTGCCAGCAGCCTGGGACAACTAGAAAAACTGTTTTTT
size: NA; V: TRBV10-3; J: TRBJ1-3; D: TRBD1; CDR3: CAISRQGDRWSGNTIYF; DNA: TGTGCCATCAGTCGACAGGGTGATAGGTGGTCTGGAAACACCATATATTTT
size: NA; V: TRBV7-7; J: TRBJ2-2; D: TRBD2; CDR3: CASSVTGTSTGELFF; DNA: TGTGCTAGCAGCGTAACCGGGACTAGCACCGGGGAGCTGTTTTTT
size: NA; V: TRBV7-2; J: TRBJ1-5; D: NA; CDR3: CASSPASGQAQPQHF; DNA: TGTGCCAGCAGCCCCGCGTCAGGTCAAGCTCAGCCCCAGCATTTT
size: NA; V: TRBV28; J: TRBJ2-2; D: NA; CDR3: CATKYTRNTGELFF; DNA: TGTGCCACCAAGTATACTAGGAACACCGGGGAGCTGTTTTTT